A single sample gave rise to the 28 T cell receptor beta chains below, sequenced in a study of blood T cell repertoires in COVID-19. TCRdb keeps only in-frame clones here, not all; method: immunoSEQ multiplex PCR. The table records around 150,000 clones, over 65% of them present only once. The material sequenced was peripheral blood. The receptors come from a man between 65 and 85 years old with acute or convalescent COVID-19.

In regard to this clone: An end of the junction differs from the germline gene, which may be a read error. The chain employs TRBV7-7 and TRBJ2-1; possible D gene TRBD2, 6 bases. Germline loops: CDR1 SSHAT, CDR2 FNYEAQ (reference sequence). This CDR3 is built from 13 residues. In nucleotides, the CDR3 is TGTGCTAGCAGCCACACTAGCAGCAATGAGCAGTTCTTC. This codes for CASSHTSSNEQFF.

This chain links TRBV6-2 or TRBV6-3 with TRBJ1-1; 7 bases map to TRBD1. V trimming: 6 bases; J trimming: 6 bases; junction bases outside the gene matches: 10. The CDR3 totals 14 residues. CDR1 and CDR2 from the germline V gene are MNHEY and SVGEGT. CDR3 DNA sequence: TGTGCCAGCAGACCTACAGGGGCAAGGTCTGAAGCTTTCTTT. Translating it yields CASRPTGARSEAFF.

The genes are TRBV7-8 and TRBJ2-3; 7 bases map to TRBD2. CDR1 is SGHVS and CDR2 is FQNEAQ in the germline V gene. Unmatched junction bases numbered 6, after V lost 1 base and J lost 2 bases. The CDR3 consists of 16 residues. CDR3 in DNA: TGTGCCAGCAGCTTAGTAGCAGCGGGACCCACAGATACGCAGTATTTT. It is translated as CASSLVAAGPTDTQYF.

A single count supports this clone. CDR3 DNA: TGTGCCAGCAGCCTCGGACTGAGGAACACTGAAGCTTTCTTT. This translates into CASSLGLRNTEAFF. The V gene is TRBV28, the J gene TRBJ1-1; D gene unclear. The germline V gene encodes CDR1 MDHEN and CDR2 SYDVKM. CDR3 length equals 14 residues. V lost 6 bases, J lost 1 base, and 12 bases lay in between. Looking up the rest from reference TRBV28 and TRBJ1-1 gives the full variable domain: DVKVTQSSRYLVKRTGEKVFLECVQDMDHENMFWYRQDPGLGLRLIYFSYDVKMKEKGDIPEGYSVSREKKERFSLILESASTNQTSMYLCASSLGLRNTEAFFGQGTRLTVV.

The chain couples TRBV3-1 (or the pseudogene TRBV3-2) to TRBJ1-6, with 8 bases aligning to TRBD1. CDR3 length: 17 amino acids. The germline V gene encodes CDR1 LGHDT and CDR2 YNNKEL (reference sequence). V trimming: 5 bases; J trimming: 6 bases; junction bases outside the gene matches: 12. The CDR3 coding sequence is TGTGCCAGCAGCGATCGGGACAGGACCTCTGTTAATTCACCCCTCCACTTT. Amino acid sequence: CASSDRDRTSVNSPLHF.

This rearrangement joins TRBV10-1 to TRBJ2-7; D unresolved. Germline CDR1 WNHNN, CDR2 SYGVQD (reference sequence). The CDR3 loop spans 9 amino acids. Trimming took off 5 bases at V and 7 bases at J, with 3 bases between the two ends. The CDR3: CASSPEQYF. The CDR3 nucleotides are TGCGCCAGCAGTCCTGAGCAGTACTTC.

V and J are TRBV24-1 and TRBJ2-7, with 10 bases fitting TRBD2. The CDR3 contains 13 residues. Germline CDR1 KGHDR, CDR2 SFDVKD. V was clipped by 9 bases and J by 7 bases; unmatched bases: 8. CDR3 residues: CATGLAGVQEQYF. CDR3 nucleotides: TGTGCCACCGGGCTAGCGGGAGTGCAAGAGCAGTACTTC.

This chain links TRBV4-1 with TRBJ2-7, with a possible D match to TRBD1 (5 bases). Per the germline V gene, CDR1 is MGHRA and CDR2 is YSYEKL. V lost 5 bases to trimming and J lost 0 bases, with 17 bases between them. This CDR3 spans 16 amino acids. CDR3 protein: CASSETLGASSYEQYF. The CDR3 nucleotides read TGCGCCAGCAGCGAGACCCTAGGGGCGAGCTCCTACGAGCAGTACTTC.

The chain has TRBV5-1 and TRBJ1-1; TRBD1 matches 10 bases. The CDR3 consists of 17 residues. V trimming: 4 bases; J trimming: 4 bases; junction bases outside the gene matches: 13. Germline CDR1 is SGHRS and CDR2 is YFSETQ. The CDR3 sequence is CASSPRQGAYPGTEAFF. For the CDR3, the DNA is TGCGCCAGCAGCCCAAGACAGGGGGCCTACCCGGGCACTGAAGCTTTCTTT. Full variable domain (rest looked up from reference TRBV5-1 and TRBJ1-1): KAGVTQTPRYLIKTRGQQVTLSCSPISGHRSVSWYQQTPGQGLQFLFEYFSETQRNKGNFPGRFSGRQFSNSRSEMNVSTLELGDSALYLCASSPRQGAYPGTEAFFGQGTRLTVV.

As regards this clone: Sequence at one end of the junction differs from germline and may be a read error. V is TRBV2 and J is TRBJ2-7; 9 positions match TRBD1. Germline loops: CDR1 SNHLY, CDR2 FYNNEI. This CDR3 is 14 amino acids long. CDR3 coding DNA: TGTGCCGGCAGCTGGGACAGGGACATCTACGAGCAGTACTTC. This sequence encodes CAGSWDRDIYEQYF. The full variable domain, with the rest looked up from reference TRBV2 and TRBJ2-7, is EPEVTQTPSHQVTQMGQEVILRCVPISNHLYFYWYRQILGQKVEFLVSFYNNEISEKSEIFDDQFSVERPDGSNFTLKIRSTKLEDSAMYFCAGSWDRDIYEQYFGPGTRLTVT.

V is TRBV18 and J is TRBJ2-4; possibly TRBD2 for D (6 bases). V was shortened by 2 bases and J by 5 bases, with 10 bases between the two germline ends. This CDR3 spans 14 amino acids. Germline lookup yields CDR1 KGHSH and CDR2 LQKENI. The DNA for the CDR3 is TGTGCCAGCTCACCAACGGGGGTCGAAAACATTCAGTACTTC. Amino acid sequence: CASSPTGVENIQYF. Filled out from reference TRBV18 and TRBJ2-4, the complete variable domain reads NAGVMQNPRHLVRRRGQEARLRCSPMKGHSHVYWYRQLPEEGLKFMVYLQKENIIDESGMPKERFSAEFPKEGPSILRIQQVVRGDSAAYFCASSPTGVENIQYFGAGTRLSVL.

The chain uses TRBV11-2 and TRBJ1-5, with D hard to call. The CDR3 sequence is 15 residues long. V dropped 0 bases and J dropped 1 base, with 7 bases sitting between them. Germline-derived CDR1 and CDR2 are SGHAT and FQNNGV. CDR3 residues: CASSLDGESNQPQHF. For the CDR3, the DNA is TGTGCCAGCAGCTTAGACGGGGAGAGCAATCAGCCCCAGCATTTT.

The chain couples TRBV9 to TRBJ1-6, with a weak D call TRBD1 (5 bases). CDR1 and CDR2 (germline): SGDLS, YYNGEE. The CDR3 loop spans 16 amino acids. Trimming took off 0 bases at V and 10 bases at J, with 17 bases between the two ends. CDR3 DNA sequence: TGTGCCAGCAGCGTAGGGGTGTCAGGGTATTACTCACCCCTCCACTTT. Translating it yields CASSVGVSGYYSPLHF.

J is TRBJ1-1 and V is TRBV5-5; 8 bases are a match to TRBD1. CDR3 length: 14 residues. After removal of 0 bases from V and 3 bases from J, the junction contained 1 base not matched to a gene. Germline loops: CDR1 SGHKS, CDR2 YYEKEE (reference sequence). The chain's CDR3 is CASSLVTGDTEAFF. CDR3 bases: TGTGCCAGCAGCTTGGTGACAGGGGACACTGAAGCTTTCTTT.

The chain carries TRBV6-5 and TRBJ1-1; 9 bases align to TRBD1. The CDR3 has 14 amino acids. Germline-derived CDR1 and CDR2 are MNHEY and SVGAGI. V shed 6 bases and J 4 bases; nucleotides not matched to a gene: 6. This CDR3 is CASRLDRGSTEAFF. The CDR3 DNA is TGTGCCAGCAGACTGGACAGGGGAAGCACTGAAGCTTTCTTT.

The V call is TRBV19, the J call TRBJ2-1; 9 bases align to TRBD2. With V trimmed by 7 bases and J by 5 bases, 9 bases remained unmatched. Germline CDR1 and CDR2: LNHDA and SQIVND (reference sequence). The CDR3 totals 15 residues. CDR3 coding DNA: TGTGCCAGTACCGTTAGCGGGGGCGTTAACAATGAGCAGTTCTTC. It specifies CASTVSGGVNNEQFF.

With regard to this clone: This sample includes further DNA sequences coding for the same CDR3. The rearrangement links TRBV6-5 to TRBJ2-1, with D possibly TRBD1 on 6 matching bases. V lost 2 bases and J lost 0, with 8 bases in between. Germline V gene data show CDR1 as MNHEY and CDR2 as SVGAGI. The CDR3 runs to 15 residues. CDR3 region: CASSYGGGSYNEQFF. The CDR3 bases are TGTGCCAGCAGTTACGGGGGCGGCTCCTACAATGAGCAGTTCTTC.

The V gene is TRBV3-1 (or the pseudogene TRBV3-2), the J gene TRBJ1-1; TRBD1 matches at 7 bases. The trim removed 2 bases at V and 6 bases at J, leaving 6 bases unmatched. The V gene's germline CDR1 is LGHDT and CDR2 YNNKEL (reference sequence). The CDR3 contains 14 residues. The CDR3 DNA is TGTGCCAGCAGCCAAAATGACAGGGCTTCTGAAGCTTTCTTT. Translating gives CASSQNDRASEAFF.

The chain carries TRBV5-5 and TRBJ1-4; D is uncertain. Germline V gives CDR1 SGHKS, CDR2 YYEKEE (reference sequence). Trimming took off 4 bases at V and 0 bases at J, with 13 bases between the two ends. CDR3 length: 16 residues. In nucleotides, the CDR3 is TGTGCCAGCAGCCCTGGGCCGTTTGCAACTAATGAAAAACTGTTTTTT. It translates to CASSPGPFATNEKLFF.

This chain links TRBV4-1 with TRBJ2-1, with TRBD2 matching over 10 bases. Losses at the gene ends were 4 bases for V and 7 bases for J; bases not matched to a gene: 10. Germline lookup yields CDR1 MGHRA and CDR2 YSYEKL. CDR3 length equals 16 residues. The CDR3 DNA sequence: TGCGCCAGCAGCCCCGCGCTAGCGGGAGTTACGAATGAGCAGTTCTTC. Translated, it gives CASSPALAGVTNEQFF.

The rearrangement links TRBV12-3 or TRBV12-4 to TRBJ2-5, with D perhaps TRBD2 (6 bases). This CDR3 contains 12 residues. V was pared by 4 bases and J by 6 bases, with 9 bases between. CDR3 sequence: CASSWDSQTQYF. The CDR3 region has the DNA TGTGCCAGCAGTTGGGACTCTCAGACCCAGTACTTC.

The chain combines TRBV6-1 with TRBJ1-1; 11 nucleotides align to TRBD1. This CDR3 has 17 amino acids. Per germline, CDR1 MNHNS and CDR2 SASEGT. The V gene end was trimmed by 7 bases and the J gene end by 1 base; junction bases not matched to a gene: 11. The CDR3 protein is CASTEAGTGGSNTEAFF. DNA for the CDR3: TGTGCCAGCACCGAAGCCGGGACAGGGGGATCGAACACTGAAGCTTTCTTT.

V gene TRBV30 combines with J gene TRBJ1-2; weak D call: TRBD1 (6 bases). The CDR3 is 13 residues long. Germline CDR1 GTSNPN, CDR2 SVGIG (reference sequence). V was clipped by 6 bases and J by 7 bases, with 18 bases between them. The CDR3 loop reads CACLQGALGGYTF. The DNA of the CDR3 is TGTGCCTGCCTACAGGGTGCTCTAGGTGGCTACACCTTC.

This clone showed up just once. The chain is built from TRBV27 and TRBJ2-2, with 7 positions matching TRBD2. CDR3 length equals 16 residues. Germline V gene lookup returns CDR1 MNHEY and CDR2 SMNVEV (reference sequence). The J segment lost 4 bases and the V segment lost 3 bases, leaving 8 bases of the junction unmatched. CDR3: CASSFHPGGGTGELFF. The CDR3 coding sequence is TGTGCCAGCAGTTTTCATCCGGGGGGAGGCACCGGGGAGCTGTTTTTT.

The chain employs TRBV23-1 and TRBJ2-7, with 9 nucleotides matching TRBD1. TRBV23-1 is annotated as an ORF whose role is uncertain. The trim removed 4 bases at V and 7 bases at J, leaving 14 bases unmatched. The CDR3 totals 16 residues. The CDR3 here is CASSPRDRVTSAEQYF. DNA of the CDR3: TGCGCCAGCAGTCCCCGGGACAGGGTAACTTCCGCGGAGCAGTACTTC.

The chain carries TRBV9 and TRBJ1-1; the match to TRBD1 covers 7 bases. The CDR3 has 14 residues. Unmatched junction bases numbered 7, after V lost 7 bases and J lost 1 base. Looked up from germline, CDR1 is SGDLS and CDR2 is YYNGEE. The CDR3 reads CASDKGQRNTEAFF. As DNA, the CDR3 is TGTGCCAGCGACAAGGGACAGCGGAACACTGAAGCTTTCTTT.

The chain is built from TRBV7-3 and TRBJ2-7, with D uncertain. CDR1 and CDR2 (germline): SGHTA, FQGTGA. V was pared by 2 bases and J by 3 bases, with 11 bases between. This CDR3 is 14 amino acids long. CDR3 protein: CASSLSHTSYEQYF. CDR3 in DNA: TGTGCCAGCAGCTTATCGCATACCAGCTACGAGCAGTACTTC.

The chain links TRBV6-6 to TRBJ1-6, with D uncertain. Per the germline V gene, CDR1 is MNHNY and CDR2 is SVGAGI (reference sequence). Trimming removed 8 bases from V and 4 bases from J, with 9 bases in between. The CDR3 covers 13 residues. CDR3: CASGTAYNSPLHF. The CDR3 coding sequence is TGTGCCAGCGGAACAGCTTATAATTCACCCCTCCACTTT.